The text below deals with one T cell receptor beta chain. Its antigen is undetermined. This record comes from a study of cytomegalovirus exposure and HLA in healthy donors. Study-wide findings and caveats: Researchers left out some V segments, among them TRBV6-2 and TRBV6-3, as indistinguishable. In a later analysis, TCR association rates varied by HLA locus: DRB1 most, HLA-C fewest.

Germline V gene data show CDR1 as LNHDA and CDR2 as SQIVND (reference sequence). Trimming cost V 2 bases and J 2 bases, with 9 bases left between them. This CDR3 is built from 14 residues. The primer mix had 60 Vbeta and 13 Jbeta primers. This table comes from immunoSEQ multiplex PCR, and its TCRdb copy is limited to in-frame clones, with some not included. The sample carries 200,000 to 250,000 clones, 75% to 90% recorded once. The sequence derives from a woman between 18 and 30 years old in good health and CMV-seronegative. V is TRBV19 and J is TRBJ1-1; the D gene is possibly TRBD1 (5 bases). The material sequenced was PBMCs. Here the CDR3 DNA reads TGTGCCAGTAGTATATGGGGCGGAAACACTGAAGCTTTCTTT. Translating gives CASSIWGGNTEAFF.